Listed below are T cell receptor beta chains from one sample, sequenced in a study of T cell responses to AZD1222 COVID-19 vaccine. This table comes from immunoSEQ multiplex PCR, and its TCRdb copy is limited to in-frame clones, with some not included. The table lists more than 140,000 clones, roughly 89% of them singletons, with about 5% in the top ten. The source material was peripheral blood, sampled on day 0 of AZD1222 vaccination. These receptors were taken from an adult in good health. CDR3s include the opening cysteine and the closing phenylalanine or tryptophan. D genes are given only for firm matches.

J gene,D gene,V gene,CDR3 protein,CDR3 DNA
TRBJ1-1,-,TRBV29-1,CSVAHQGPEAFF,TGCAGCGTTGCCCATCAGGGGCCTGAAGCTTTCTTT
TRBJ2-6,TRBD1,TRBV5-1,CASSLGTGGSGANVLTF,TGCGCCAGCAGCCTCGGGACAGGGGGCTCTGGGGCCAACGTCCTGACTTTC
TRBJ2-5,-,TRBV7-3,CASSPTGNPGETQYF,TGTGCCAGCAGCCCTACCGGGAACCCCGGGGAGACCCAGTACTTC
TRBJ2-3,TRBD2,TRBV2,CASGAGLGNTDTQYF,TGTGCCAGCGGGGCCGGACTAGGGAACACAGATACGCAGTATTTT
TRBJ1-1,-,TRBV20-1,CSARVSAFF,TGCAGTGCTAGAGTGAGCGCTTTCTTT
TRBJ2-3,TRBD2,TRBV4-1,CASSPLFLREGQTDTQYF,TGCGCCAGCAGCCCGCTTTTCCTACGGGAGGGCCAAACAGATACGCAGTATTTT
TRBJ1-5,-,TRBV6-5,CASRKGTRSNQPQHF,TGTGCCAGCAGAAAGGGCACCCGCAGCAATCAGCCCCAGCATTTT
TRBJ2-7,TRBD1,TRBV27,CASSSTPSSKGASYEQYF,TGTGCCAGCAGTTCCACCCCCTCTAGTAAGGGGGCATCCTACGAGCAGTACTTC
TRBJ1-2,TRBD1,TRBV7-2,CASSLVNRGGGLPNYGYTF,TGTGCCAGCAGCTTAGTGAACCGGGGAGGGGGCCTGCCTAACTATGGCTACACCTTC
TRBJ1-1,-,TRBV7-9,CASSGRDMNTEAFF,TGTGCCAGCAGTGGAAGAGACATGAACACTGAAGCTTTCTTT
TRBJ2-7,-,TRBV11-2,CASSLYPYEQYF,TGTGCCAGCAGCTTATATCCCTACGAGCAGTACTTC
TRBJ2-7,-,TRBV28,CASSLLASIEQYF,TGTGCCAGCAGTTTATTGGCTAGCATCGAGCAGTACTTC
TRBJ2-3,-,TRBV27,CASRTVTDTQYF,TGTGCCAGTCGGACCGTCACAGATACGCAGTATTTT